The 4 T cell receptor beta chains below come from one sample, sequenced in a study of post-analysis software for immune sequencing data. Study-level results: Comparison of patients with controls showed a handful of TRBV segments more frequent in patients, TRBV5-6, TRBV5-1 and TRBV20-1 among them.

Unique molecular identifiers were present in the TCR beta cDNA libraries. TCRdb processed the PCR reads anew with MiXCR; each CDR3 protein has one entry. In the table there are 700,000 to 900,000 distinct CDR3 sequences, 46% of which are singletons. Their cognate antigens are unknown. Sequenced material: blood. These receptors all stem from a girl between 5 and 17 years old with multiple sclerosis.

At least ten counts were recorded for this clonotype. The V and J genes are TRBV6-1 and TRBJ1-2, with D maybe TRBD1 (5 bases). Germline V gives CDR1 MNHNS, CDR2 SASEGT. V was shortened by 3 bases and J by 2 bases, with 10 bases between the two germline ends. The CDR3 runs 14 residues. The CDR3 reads CASSDQGLNYGYTF. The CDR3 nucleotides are TGTGCCAGCAGTGACCAGGGATTGAACTATGGCTACACCTTC.

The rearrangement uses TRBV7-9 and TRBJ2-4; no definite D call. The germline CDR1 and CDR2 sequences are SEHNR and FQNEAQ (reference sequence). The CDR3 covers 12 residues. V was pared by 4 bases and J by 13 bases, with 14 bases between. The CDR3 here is CASSSTPYGQYF. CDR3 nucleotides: TGTGCCAGCAGCTCCACACCTTACGGGCAGTACTTC.

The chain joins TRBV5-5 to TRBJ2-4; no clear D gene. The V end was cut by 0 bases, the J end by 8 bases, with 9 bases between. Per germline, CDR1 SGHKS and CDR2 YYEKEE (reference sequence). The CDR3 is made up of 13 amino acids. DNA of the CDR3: TGTGCCAGCAGCTTGGGGCCGTACGACATTCAGTACTTC. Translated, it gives CASSLGPYDIQYF.

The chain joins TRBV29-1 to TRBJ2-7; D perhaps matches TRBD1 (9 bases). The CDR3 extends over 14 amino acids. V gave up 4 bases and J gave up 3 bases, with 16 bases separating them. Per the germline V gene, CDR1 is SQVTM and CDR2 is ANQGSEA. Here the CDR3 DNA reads TGCAGCGTTGTCGTAGCGGGACAGGGCTACGAGCAGTACTTC. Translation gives CSVVVAGQGYEQYF.